Reported below is one T cell receptor beta chain. V lost 1 base and J lost 4, with 13 bases in between. Per the germline V gene, CDR1 is LNHNV and CDR2 is YYDKDF (reference sequence). CDR3 length: 15 amino acids. These data come from a study of CD8+ T cells in alopecia areata. cDNA serving as the sequencing template came from extracted, reverse transcribed RNA. The table came from immunoSEQ multiplex PCR; TCRdb's copy has only in-frame clones and leaves some out. This table holds some 200,000 clones, roughly 50% found once. Sequenced input: CD8+ T cells sorted from blood. The sequence came from a human donor in good health. This chain uses TRBV15 with TRBJ1-2, with D unresolved. CDR3 bases: TGTGCCACCAGCAGAGCCGGGAACCTGGCCTATGGCTACACCTTC. Encoded protein: CATSRAGNLAYGYTF.